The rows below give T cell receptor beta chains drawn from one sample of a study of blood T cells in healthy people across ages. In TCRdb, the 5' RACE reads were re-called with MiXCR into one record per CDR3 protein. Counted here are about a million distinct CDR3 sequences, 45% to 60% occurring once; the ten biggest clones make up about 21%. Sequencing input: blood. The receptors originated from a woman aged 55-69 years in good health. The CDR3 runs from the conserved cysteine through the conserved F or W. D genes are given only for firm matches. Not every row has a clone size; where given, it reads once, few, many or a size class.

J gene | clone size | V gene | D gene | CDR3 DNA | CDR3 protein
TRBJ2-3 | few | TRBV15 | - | TGTGCCACCAGCAGGGGGGATACGCAGTATTTT | CATSRGDTQYF
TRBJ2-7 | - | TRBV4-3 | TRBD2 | TGCGCCAGCAGCCAAGAATGGGGGTCCGGGAGGTTAGCCCACGAGCAGTACTTC | CASSQEWGSGRLAHEQYF
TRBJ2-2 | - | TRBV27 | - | TGTGCCAGCAGTTTACTAGGGGCAGCGAACACCGGGGAGCTGTTTTTT | CASSLLGAANTGELFF
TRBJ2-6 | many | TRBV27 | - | TGTGCCAGCAGCCCTGGGGCCAACGTCCTGACTTTC | CASSPGANVLTF
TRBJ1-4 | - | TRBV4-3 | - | TGCGCCGGCAGCTCCCAGCTGGAGGGGGGAAATGAAAAACTGTTTTTT | CAGSSQLEGGNEKLFF
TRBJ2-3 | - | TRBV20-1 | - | TGCAGTGCTAGAGTGCGGGGACTTAGATCAGATACGCAGTATTTT | CSARVRGLRSDTQYF
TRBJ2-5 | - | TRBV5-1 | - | TGCGCCAGTTTCCCGACAGGAGCTCTAGAGACCCAGTACTTC | CASFPTGALETQYF
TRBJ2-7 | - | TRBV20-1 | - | TGCAGTGCCCCCGGGGTAGCCAACTCCTACGAGCAGTACTTC | CSAPGVANSYEQYF
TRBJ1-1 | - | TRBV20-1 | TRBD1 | TGCAGTGCTCCCGACAGCCGACAGGGAGGGACTGAAGCTTTCTTT | CSAPDSRQGGTEAFF
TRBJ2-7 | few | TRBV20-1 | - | TGCAGTGCTAAATCGAAGAGAAGCTCCTACGAGCAGTACTTC | CSAKSKRSSYEQYF
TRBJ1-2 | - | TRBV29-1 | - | TGCAGCGTTGCAGATAACTATGGCTACACCTTC | CSVADNYGYTF
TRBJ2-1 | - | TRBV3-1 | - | TGTGCCAGCAGCCAAATCTCGGGCTCCTACAATGAGCAGTTCTTC | CASSQISGSYNEQFF
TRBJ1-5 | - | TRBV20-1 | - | TGCAGTGCTAGAGATATCAGACAAGGTGGTCATCAGCCCCAGCATTTT | CSARDIRQGGHQPQHF
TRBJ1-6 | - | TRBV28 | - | TGTGCCAGCAGTTCTCGGTTAATACCCCTCCACTTT | CASSSRLIPLHF
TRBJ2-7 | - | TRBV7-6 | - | TGTGCCGGACCCTACGAGCAGTACTTC | CAGPYEQYF
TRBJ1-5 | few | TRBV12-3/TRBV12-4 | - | TGTGCCAGCAGTCCCAGAACAGGGCGCCAGCCCCAGCATTTT | CASSPRTGRQPQHF